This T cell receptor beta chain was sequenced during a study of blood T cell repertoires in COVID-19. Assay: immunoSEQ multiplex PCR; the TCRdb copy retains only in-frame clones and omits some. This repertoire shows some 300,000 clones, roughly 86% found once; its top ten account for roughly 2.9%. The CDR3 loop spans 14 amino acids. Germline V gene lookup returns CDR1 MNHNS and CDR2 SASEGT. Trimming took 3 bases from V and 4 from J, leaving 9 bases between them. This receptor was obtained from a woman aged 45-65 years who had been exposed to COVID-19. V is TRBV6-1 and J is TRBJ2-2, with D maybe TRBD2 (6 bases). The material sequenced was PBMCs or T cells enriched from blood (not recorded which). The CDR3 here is CASSEQGGTGELFF. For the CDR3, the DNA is TGTGCCAGCAGTGAGCAGGGAGGCACCGGGGAGCTGTTTTTT.